The clone carrying this T cell receptor (beta chain) turned up a few times. Its antigen is currently unknown. The sample originates from a study of T-cell memory formation after mild COVID-19. Points from the study as a whole: Certain responding clones were present in pre-infection memory, suggesting participation of cross-reactive memory. CD4/CD8 balance characterized clones contracting day 15 to 85, and CD4+ skew characterized later expanders. Whether second-wave clones peaking at day 37 were SARS-CoV-2 specific went unconfirmed. Shrinking CD4+ clones resided mostly in CM and EM, and CD8+ ones in EMRA.

TCRdb called the 5' RACE reads again in MiXCR, with one record for every CDR3 protein. Found here are approximately 500,000 distinct CDR3 sequences, around 27% of them singletons; the top ten hold under 15%. The germline V gene encodes CDR1 SQVTM and CDR2 ANQGSEA. V dropped 7 bases and J dropped 2; count of bases not matched to a gene: 6. This CDR3 is 14 amino acids long. The V and J genes are TRBV29-1 and TRBJ2-1; 9 nucleotides align to TRBD2. The receptor's source is an adult woman who had mild COVID-19 (a few samples of this study predate the infection). Cell type and time point are not known. The sequenced sample consisted of PBMCs or a T cell subset sorted from them (not recorded which). CDR3 residues: CSANSGRTYNEQFF. In DNA form, the CDR3 reads TGCAGCGCCAATAGCGGGAGAACCTACAATGAGCAGTTCTTC.